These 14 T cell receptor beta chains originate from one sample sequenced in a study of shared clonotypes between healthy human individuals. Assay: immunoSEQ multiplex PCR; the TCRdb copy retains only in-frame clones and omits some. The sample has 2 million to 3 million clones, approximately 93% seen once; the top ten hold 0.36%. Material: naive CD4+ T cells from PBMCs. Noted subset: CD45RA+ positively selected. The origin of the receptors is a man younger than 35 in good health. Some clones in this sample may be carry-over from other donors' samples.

The CDR3 loop is CAGSSGSTDTQYF. DNA for the CDR3: TGTGCCGGATCTAGCGGGAGCACAGATACGCAGTATTTT. The chain uses TRBV30 and TRBJ2-3; 8 bases match TRBD2. V trimming: 8 bases; J trimming: 0 bases; junction bases outside the gene matches: 4. Germline lookup yields CDR1 GTSNPN and CDR2 SVGIG (reference sequence). The CDR3 loop spans 13 amino acids.

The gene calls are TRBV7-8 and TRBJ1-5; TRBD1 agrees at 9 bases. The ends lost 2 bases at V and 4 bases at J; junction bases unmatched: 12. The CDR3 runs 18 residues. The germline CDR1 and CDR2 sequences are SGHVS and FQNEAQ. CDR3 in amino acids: CASSLTGTGRQINQPQHF. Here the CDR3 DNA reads TGTGCCAGCAGCTTAACAGGGACAGGGCGACAAATTAATCAGCCCCAGCATTTT.

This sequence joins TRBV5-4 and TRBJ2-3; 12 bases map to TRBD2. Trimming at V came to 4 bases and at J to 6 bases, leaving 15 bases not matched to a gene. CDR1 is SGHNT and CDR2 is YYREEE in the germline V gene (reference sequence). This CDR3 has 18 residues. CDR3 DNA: TGTGCCAGCAGCCTCGGTGGGGCCCTAGCGGGAGGGCCGGATACGCAGTATTTT. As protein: CASSLGGALAGGPDTQYF. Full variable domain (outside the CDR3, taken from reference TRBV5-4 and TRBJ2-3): ETGVTQSPTHLIKTRGQQVTLRCSSQSGHNTVSWYQQALGQGPQFIFQYYREEENGRGNFPPRFSGLQFPNYSSELNVNALELDDSALYLCASSLGGALAGGPDTQYFGPGTRLTVL.

The CDR3 protein is CASSYSPQGEAFF. The CDR3 DNA is TGTGCCAGCAGCTACTCCCCACAGGGGGAAGCTTTCTTT. The rearrangement joins TRBV7-3 to TRBJ1-1; 7 positions match TRBD1. The CDR3 is made up of 13 amino acids. Trimming took 4 bases from V and 8 from J; bases not matched to a gene: 7. Looked up from germline, CDR1 is SGHTA and CDR2 is FQGTGA.

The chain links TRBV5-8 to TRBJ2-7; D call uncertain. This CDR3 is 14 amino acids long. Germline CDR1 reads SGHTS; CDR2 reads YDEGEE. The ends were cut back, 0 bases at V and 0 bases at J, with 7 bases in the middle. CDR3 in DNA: TGTGCCAGCAGCTTGGGGCACCACTCCTACGAGCAGTACTTC. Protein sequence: CASSLGHHSYEQYF.

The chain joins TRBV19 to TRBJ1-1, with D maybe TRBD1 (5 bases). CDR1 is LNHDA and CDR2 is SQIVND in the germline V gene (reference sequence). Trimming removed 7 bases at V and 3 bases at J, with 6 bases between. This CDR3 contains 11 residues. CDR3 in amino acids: CASTGYTEAFF. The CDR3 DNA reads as TGTGCCAGTACAGGGTACACTGAAGCTTTCTTT.

The CDR3: CASSPKWTSGRNEQFF. The CDR3 DNA follows: TGTGCCAGCAGCCCCAAATGGACTAGCGGGAGGAATGAGCAGTTCTTC. The chain couples TRBV7-3 to TRBJ2-1, with 14 positions matching TRBD2. Trimming cost V 5 bases and J 7 bases; bases outside gene matches: 7. CDR1 and CDR2 from the germline V gene are SGHTA and FQGTGA. The CDR3 covers 16 residues.

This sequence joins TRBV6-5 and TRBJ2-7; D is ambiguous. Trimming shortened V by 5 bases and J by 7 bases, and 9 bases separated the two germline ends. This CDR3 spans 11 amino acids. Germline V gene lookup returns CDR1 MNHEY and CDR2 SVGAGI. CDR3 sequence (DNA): TGTGCCAGCAGTCTGGGTACGGAGCAGTACTTC. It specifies CASSLGTEQYF.

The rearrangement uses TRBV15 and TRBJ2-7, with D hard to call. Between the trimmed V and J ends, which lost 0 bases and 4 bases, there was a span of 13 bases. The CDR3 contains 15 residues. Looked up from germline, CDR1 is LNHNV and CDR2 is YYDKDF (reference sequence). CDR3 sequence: CATSRDGPPIYEQYF. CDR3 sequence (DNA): TGTGCCACCAGCAGAGATGGACCGCCTATATACGAGCAGTACTTC.

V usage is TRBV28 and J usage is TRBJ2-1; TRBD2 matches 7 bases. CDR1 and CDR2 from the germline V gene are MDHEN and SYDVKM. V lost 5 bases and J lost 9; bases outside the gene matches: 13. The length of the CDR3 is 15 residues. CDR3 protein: CASSPGWRELGEQFF. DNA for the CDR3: TGTGCCAGCAGTCCCGGGTGGCGGGAGCTGGGTGAGCAGTTCTTC.

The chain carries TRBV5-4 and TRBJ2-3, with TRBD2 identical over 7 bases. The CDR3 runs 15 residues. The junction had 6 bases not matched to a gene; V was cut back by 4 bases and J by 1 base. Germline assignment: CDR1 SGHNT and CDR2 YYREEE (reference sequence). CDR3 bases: TGTGCCAGCAGCCTACCTAGCGGAGGCACAGATACGCAGTATTTT. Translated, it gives CASSLPSGGTDTQYF.

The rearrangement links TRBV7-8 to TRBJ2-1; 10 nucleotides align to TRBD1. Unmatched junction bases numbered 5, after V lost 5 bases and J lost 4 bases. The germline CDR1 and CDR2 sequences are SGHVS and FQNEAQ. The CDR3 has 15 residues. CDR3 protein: CASSRQGARYNEQFF. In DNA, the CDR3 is TGTGCCAGCAGCAGACAGGGGGCGCGGTACAATGAGCAGTTCTTC.

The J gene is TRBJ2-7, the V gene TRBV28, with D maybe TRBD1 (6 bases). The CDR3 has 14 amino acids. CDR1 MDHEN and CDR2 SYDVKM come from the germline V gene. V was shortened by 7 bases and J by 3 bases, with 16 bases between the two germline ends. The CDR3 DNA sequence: TGTGCCAGCACCACCCTCGACAGGCTCTACGAGCAGTACTTC. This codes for CASTTLDRLYEQYF.

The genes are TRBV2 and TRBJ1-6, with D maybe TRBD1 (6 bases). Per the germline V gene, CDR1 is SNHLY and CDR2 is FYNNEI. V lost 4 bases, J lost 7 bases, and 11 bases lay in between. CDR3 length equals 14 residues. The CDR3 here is CASSGTDRNSPLHF. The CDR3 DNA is TGTGCCAGCAGTGGGACAGACAGGAATTCACCCCTCCACTTT.